Described below is a single T cell receptor (beta chain) sequence and its context. Its antigen is still unknown. This sample is drawn from a study of T-cell memory formation after mild COVID-19. At the level of the study: For the most part, TCR clusters were specific to one donor.

Constant-segment primers were used for 5'RACE, and the resulting TCR alpha and TCR beta cDNA libraries carried sample barcodes and UMIs. In TCRdb, the 5' RACE reads were re-called with MiXCR into one record per CDR3 protein. This sample has 400,000 to 500,000 distinct CDR3 sequences, with roughly 26% found just once. Study observations and caveats: Contracting clones localized mainly to CM and EM when CD4+ and mainly to EMRA when CD8+.

Trimming took off 1 base at V and 6 bases at J, with 13 bases between the two ends. The germline V gene has CDR1 SGHDT and CDR2 YYEEEE. This CDR3 region has 14 residues. J is TRBJ1-1 and V is TRBV5-6; D may be TRBD1 (6 bases). The specimen was PBMCs or a T cell subset sorted from them (not recorded which). The sequence was collected from an adult woman who had mild COVID-19 (a few samples of this study predate the infection). Cell type and time point are not known. The CDR3 DNA reads as TGTGCCAGCAGCTTGAAGGGGGTAAGGGCTGAAGCTTTCTTT. Protein: CASSLKGVRAEAFF.